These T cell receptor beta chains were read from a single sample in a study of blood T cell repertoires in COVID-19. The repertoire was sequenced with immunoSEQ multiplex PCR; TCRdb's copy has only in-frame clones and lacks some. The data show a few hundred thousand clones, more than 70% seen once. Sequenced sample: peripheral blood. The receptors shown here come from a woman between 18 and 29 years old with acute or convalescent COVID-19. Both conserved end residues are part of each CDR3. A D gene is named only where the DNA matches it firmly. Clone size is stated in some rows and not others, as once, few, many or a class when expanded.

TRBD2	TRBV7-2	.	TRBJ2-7	CASSHTYTGTRDYEQYF	TGTGCCAGCAGCCACACCTACACCGGGACTAGAGATTACGAGCAGTACTTC
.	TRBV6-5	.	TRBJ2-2	CASVAATNGELFF	TGTGCCAGCGTAGCGGCCACGAATGGGGAGCTGTTTTTT
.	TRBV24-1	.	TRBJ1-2	CATSVGDNNYGYTF	TGTGCCACCAGTGTGGGCGACAATAACTATGGCTACACCTTC
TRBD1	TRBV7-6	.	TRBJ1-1	CASSLARGTEAFF	TGTGCCAGCAGCTTAGCCAGGGGGACTGAAGCTTTCTTT
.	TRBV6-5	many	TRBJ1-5	CASSPRGEYNQPQHF	TGTGCCAGCAGTCCCCGGGGAGAGTACAATCAGCCCCAGCATTTT
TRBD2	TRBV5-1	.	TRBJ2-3	CASSYGLVRLTDTQYF	TGCGCCAGCAGCTACGGACTAGTCCGTCTCACAGATACGCAGTATTTT
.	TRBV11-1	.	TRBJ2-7	CASSWADLAGRDEQYF	TGTGCCAGCAGCTGGGCAGATCTAGCCGGAAGGGACGAGCAGTACTTC
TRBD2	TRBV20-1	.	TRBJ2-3	CSASRREGYTDTQYF	TGCAGTGCTAGTCGTCGGGAGGGATACACAGATACGCAGTATTTT
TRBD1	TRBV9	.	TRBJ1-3	CASSVGTGVGNTIYF	TGTGCCAGCAGCGTAGGGACAGGGGTAGGAAACACCATATATTTT
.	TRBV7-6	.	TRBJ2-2	CASSFVRGTPGELFF	TGTGCCAGCAGCTTTGTCCGCGGGACCCCCGGGGAGCTGTTTTTT
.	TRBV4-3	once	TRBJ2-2	CASSQEPLSPELNTGELFF	TGCGCCAGCAGCCAAGAGCCCCTATCCCCTGAACTGAACACCGGGGAGCTGTTTTTT
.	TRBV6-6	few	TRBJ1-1	CASRDGTEAFF	TGTGCCAGCAGGGACGGGACAGAAGCTTTCTTT
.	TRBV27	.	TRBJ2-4	CASSQTRPPDIQYF	TGTGCCAGCAGTCAGACTAGACCCCCAGACATTCAGTACTTC
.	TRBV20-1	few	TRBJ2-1	CSARRANEQFF	TGCAGTGCTAGGAGGGCTAATGAGCAGTTCTTC
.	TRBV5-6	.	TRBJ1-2	CASSFEAEVDYGYTF	TGTGCCAGCAGCTTTGAGGCAGAGGTTGACTATGGCTACACCTTC
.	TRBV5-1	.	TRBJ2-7	CASSLAEEGRPYEQYF	TGCGCCAGCAGCTTGGCCGAGGAGGGGAGGCCCTACGAGCAGTACTTC
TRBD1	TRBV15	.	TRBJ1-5	CATATGANQPQHF	TGTGCCACCGCCACAGGGGCCAATCAGCCCCAGCATTTT
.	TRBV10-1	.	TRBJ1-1	CASTYRVGTEAFF	TGCGCCAGCACCTACAGGGTGGGGACTGAAGCTTTCTTT
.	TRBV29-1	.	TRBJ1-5	CSATTATSNQPQHF	TGCAGCGCTACGACAGCGACTAGCAATCAGCCCCAGCATTTT
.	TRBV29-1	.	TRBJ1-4	CSVEDRTGFSAQRKLFF	TGCAGCGTTGAAGATCGAACAGGGTTTTCGGCACAGAGAAAACTGTTTTTT
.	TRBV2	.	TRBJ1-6	CASSEGQGDNSPLHF	TGTGCCAGCAGTGAAGGCCAGGGCGATAATTCACCCCTCCACTTT
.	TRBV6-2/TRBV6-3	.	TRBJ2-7	CASSFSYEQYF	TGTGCCAGCAGTTTTTCATACGAGCAGTACTTC
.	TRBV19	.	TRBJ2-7	CASSIGGSPYEQYF	TGTGCCAGTAGTATAGGGGGCTCCCCCTACGAGCAGTACTTC
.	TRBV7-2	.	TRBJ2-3	CASSLGRGLSTDTQYF	TGTGCCAGCAGCTTAGGTCGCGGCCTTAGCACAGATACGCAGTATTTT
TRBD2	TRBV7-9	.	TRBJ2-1	CASSSGLTNEQFF	TGTGCCAGCAGCTCGGGACTAACAAATGAGCAGTTCTTC
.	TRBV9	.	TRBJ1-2	CASSVEQGWGTNYGYTF	TGTGCCAGCAGCGTAGAACAGGGCTGGGGAACTAACTATGGCTACACCTTC
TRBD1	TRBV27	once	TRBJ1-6	CASSSPAPGTELRSYNSPLHF	TGTGCCAGCAGTTCCCCAGCCCCCGGGACAGAGCTTCGCTCCTATAATTCACCCCTCCACTTT
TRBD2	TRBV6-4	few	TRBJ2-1	CASSHGLAGGSEQFF	TGTGCCAGCAGCCACGGACTAGCGGGAGGTAGTGAGCAGTTCTTC
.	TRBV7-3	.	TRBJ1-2	CASSLGPSYGYTF	TGTGCCAGCAGCTTAGGGCCCAGCTATGGCTACACCTTC
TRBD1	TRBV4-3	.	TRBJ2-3	CASSHSDRASTDTQYF	TGCGCCAGCAGCCATTCAGACAGGGCTAGCACAGATACGCAGTATTTT
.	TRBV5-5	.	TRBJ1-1	CASSLTGSESAFF	TGTGCCAGCAGCCTAACAGGGTCAGAATCCGCTTTCTTT